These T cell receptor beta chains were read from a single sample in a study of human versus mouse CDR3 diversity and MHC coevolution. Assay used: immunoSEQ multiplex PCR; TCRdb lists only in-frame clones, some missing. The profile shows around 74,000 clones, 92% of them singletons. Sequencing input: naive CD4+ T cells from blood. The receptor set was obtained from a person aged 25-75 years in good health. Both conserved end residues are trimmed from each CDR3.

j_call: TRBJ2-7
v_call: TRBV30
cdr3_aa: AWSVGTGFYEQY

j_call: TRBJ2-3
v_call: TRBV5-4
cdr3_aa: ASSLLGTDTQY

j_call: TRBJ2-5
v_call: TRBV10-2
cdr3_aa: ASSVGGKETQY

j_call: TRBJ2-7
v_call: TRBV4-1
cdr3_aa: ASSQDRGAGRLNEQY

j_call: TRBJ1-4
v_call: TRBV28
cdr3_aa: ASGPRAAF

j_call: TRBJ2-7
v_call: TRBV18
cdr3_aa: ASSSGQHEYEQY

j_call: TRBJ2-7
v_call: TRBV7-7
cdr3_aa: ASSLGQGRYEQY

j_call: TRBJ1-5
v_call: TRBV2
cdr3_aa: ASRGQGSNQPQH

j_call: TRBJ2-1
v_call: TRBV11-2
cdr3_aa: ASRLAGGNEQF

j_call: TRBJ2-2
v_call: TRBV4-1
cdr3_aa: ASRQDRGLTGELF

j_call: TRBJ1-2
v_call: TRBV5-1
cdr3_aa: ASSQRQGVANYGYT

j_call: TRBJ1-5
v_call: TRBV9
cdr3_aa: ASSPWGTVNQPQH

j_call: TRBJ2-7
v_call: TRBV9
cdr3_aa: ASSDRSGGGYEQY

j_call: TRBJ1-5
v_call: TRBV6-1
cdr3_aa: ASSELADQPQH

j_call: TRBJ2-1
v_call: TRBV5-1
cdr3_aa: ASSPDSHNEQF

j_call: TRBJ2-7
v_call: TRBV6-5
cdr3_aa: ASSLSGGYEQY

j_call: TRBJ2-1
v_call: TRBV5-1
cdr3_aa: ASTPLAGGRNEQF

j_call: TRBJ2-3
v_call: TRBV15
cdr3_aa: ATSRDRGRRADTQY

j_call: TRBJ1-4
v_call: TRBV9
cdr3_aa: ASSRNGGSGEKLF

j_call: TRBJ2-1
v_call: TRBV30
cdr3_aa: AWRGSPGQSSYNEQF

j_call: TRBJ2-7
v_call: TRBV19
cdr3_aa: ASSIPLRQDEQY

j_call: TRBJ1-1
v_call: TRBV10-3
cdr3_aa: AISGDRAGNTEAF

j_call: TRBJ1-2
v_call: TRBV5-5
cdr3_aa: ASSLGRDYGYT

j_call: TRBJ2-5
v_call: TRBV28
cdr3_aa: ASGRGAVKTQY

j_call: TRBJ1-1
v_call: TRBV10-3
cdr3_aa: AIRQGVGTEAF

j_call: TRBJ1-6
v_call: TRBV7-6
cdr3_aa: ASSLAPGTGKDGSYNSPLH

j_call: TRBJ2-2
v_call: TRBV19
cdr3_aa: ASSKLSAGRTGELF

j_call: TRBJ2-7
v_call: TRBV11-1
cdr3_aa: ASSLRSSGRAGIHEQY

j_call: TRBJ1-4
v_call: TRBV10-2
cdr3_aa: ASSPTQGSYVEKLF